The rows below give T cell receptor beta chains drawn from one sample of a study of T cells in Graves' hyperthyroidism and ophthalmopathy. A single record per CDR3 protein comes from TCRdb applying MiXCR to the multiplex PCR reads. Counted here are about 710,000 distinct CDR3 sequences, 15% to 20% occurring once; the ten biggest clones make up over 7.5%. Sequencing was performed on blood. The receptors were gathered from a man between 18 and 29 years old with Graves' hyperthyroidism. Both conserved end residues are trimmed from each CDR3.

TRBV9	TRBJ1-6	ASSPGTGKNSPLH
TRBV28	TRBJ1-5	ASSVPGQGTRQPQH
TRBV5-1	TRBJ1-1	ASSGRANTEAF
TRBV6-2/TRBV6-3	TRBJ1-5	ASSYQRVSNQPQH
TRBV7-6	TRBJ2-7	ASSSFVAGAGDYEQY
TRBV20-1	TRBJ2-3	SARGTSGRTDTQY
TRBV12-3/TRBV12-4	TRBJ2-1	ASTTGTLTSNEQF
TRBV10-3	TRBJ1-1	AISEGLSGTEAF
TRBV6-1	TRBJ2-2	ASSSSGRLNTGELF
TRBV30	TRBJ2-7	AWSVGQTYEQY
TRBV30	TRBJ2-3	ASREKPPVKDTQY
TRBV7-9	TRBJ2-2	ASSLVSGSTGELF
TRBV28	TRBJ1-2	ASSFALGGNYGYT
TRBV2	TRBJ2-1	AMLAKSSGRARAYNEQF
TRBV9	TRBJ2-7	ASSQGLAGGPVYEQY
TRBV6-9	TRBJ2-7	ASTSGTGGSYEQC